Listed below are T cell receptor beta chains from one sample, sequenced in a study of cytomegalovirus exposure and HLA in healthy donors. This table comes from immunoSEQ multiplex PCR, and its TCRdb copy is limited to in-frame clones, with some not included. The sample holds more than 65,000 clones, about 74% seen once. The sequencing sample was made of PBMCs. Source of these receptors: a man aged 35 to 55 in good health and CMV-seronegative. CDR3s include the opening cysteine and the closing phenylalanine or tryptophan. A D gene is named only where the DNA matches it firmly. Size is stated for part of the rows, as once, few or many counts, or as a class when the clone is expanded.

clone size,D gene,J gene,V gene,CDR3 protein,CDR3 DNA
-,-,TRBJ2-1,TRBV28,CASSPGEEPFF,TGTGCCAGCAGCCCCGGGGAGGAACCGTTCTTC
-,-,TRBJ1-1,TRBV6-4,CASSAALLGHHTEAFF,TGTGCCAGCAGTGCCGCACTCCTGGGGCATCACACTGAAGCTTTCTTT
-,TRBD1,TRBJ1-2,TRBV5-8,CASSQVLRGRSGYTF,TGTGCCAGCAGCCAGGTTCTCAGGGGGAGAAGTGGCTACACCTTC
-,TRBD1,TRBJ1-6,TRBV27,CASKDTGTGSALHF,TGTGCCAGCAAAGATACCGGGACAGGGTCAGCCCTCCACTTT
-,-,TRBJ2-7,TRBV9,CASSVGRDTASYEQYF,TGTGCCAGCAGCGTAGGCCGGGACACTGCCTCCTACGAGCAGTACTTC
-,-,TRBJ2-2,TRBV6-4,CASRPDSLNTGELFF,TGTGCCAGCAGACCCGACAGTCTGAACACCGGGGAGCTGTTTTTT
-,-,TRBJ2-1,TRBV5-1,CASSLAKLVYNEQFF,TGCGCCAGCAGCTTGGCGAAATTAGTTTACAATGAGCAGTTCTTC
-,-,TRBJ2-5,TRBV10-3,CAISESNREETQYF,TGTGCCATCAGTGAGTCGAACAGGGAAGAGACCCAGTACTTC
-,-,TRBJ1-1,TRBV13,CASNEQGNTEAFF,TGTGCCAGCAACGAACAGGGAAACACTGAAGCTTTCTTT
-,-,TRBJ1-4,TRBV5-1,CASSLVGSTNEKLFF,TGCGCCAGCAGCTTGGTGGGCTCAACTAATGAAAAACTGTTTTTT
-,-,TRBJ1-4,TRBV4-2,CASSHDANGEKLFF,TGTGCCAGCAGCCATGATGCGAATGGTGAAAAACTGTTTTTT
-,-,TRBJ1-2,TRBV6-4,CASSDREGSDGYTF,TGTGCCAGCAGTGACAGGGAGGGGTCGGATGGCTACACCTTC
few,TRBD1,TRBJ1-6,TRBV6-5,CASSSAGQGDSPLHF,TGTGCCAGCAGTTCCGCGGGACAGGGGGACTCACCCCTCCACTTT
-,TRBD2,TRBJ2-1,TRBV5-4,CASTRRLAGRNEQFF,TGTGCCAGCACCAGGCGACTAGCGGGACGCAATGAGCAGTTCTTC
-,-,TRBJ1-6,TRBV28,CASSQTVSYNSPLHF,TGTGCCAGCAGCCAGACAGTCTCCTATAATTCACCCCTCCACTTT
once,-,TRBJ1-2,TRBV7-9,CASSLPIVHRALDGYTF,TGTGCCAGCAGCTTACCAATAGTTCACAGGGCGTTGGATGGCTACACCTTC
-,-,TRBJ2-3,TRBV4-3,CASSQGDSDTQYF,TGCGCCAGCAGCCAAGGGGACTCAGATACGCAGTATTTT
-,TRBD2,TRBJ2-1,TRBV5-1,CASSLSGGDYNEQFF,TGCGCCAGCAGCTTGAGCGGGGGGGATTACAATGAGCAGTTCTTC
-,TRBD1,TRBJ1-1,TRBV4-3,CASSQDTEGQDTEAFF,TGCGCCAGCAGCCAAGATACGGAGGGACAGGACACTGAAGCTTTCTTT
-,TRBD2,TRBJ2-2,TRBV29-1,CSVEDLSGNLGGELFF,TGCAGCGTTGAAGATCTAAGCGGGAACCTGGGCGGGGAGCTGTTTTTT
few,TRBD1,TRBJ1-6,TRBV18,CASSPTRDSTCPLHF,TGTGCCAGCTCACCAACAAGGGACAGTACGTGCCCCCTCCACTTT
-,-,TRBJ1-6,TRBV12-2,CASRLVVRGQSPLHF,TGTGCAAGTCGCTTAGTTGTCAGGGGGCAGTCACCCCTCCACTTT
-,-,TRBJ2-5,TRBV7-3,CASSPGVMGGQETQYF,TGTGCCAGCAGCCCCGGGGTGATGGGGGGCCAAGAGACCCAGTACTTC
-,TRBD1,TRBJ1-2,TRBV29-1,CSVDRGASYGYTF,TGCAGCGTCGACAGGGGGGCTAGCTATGGCTACACCTTC
-,-,TRBJ2-7,TRBV6-5,CASSYPGQGSYEQYF,TGTGCCAGCAGTTACCCTGGGCAGGGGTCCTACGAGCAGTACTTC
-,TRBD2,TRBJ2-2,TRBV9,CASSQTSGGARSGELFF,TGTGCCAGCAGTCAGACTAGCGGGGGGGCCAGGTCCGGGGAGCTGTTTTTT
few,TRBD1,TRBJ1-4,TRBV6-6,CASSYSLTGGGKLFF,TGTGCCAGCAGTTACTCGCTAACAGGGGGGGGAAAACTGTTTTTT
-,-,TRBJ2-1,TRBV20-1,CSADGDEQFF,TGCAGTGCTGACGGGGATGAGCAGTTCTTC
-,-,TRBJ2-1,TRBV7-9,CSSSFLAGTYNEQFF,TGTTCCAGCAGCTTCCTCGCAGGGACCTACAATGAGCAGTTCTTC
-,TRBD1,TRBJ1-1,TRBV9,CASSDPTQGTRENTEAFF,TGTGCCAGCAGCGACCCAACACAGGGGACGAGGGAAAACACTGAAGCTTTCTTT
-,TRBD1,TRBJ1-1,TRBV11-3,CASSHDRETEAFF,TGTGCCAGCAGCCATGACAGGGAAACTGAAGCTTTCTTT
-,TRBD1,TRBJ2-3,TRBV5-6,CAKQGFWGDTQYF,TGTGCCAAACAGGGGTTTTGGGGAGATACGCAGTATTTT
-,TRBD1,TRBJ1-4,TRBV13,CASSLQRPLPGQAGFNEKLFF,TGTGCCAGCAGCTTACAAAGACCACTACCGGGACAGGCGGGTTTTAATGAAAAACTGTTTTTT
few,TRBD1,TRBJ1-2,TRBV7-8,CASSLEPGQQTYGYTF,TGTGCCAGCAGCTTAGAACCGGGACAGCAAACGTATGGCTACACCTTC
-,-,TRBJ2-7,TRBV7-8,CASSSAGQNYEQYF,TGTGCCAGCAGCTCAGCGGGACAGAACTACGAGCAGTACTTC
few,TRBD2,TRBJ2-5,TRBV9,CASRLLRGEGTQYF,TGTGCCAGCAGACTTTTGAGAGGGGAGGGTACCCAGTACTTC
-,-,TRBJ1-3,TRBV5-1,CASSAETGIGNTIYF,TGCGCCAGCAGCGCCGAAACAGGGATCGGAAACACCATATATTTT
-,-,TRBJ1-1,TRBV5-4,CASSFRAGNTEAFF,TGTGCCAGCAGCTTCAGGGCAGGGAACACTGAAGCTTTCTTT
few,-,TRBJ1-6,TRBV6-5,CASSYGHSPLHF,TGTGCCAGCAGTTACGGGCATTCACCCCTCCACTTT
-,-,TRBJ2-7,TRBV25-1,CASSGAEQYF,TGTGCCAGCAGTGGGGCGGAGCAGTACTTC
-,TRBD1,TRBJ1-2,TRBV12-5,CASARQGNGYTF,TGTGCTAGTGCCCGACAGGGAAATGGCTACACCTTC
-,TRBD2,TRBJ2-7,TRBV27,CASSLFASGGINEQYF,TGTGCCAGCAGTTTATTCGCTAGCGGGGGGATTAACGAGCAGTACTTC
-,TRBD1,TRBJ2-2,TRBV13,CASSPARGRDIFSGGELFF,TGTGCCAGCAGCCCCGCCAGGGGGCGAGATATATTTTCGGGCGGGGAGCTGTTTTTT
once,TRBD1,TRBJ1-5,TRBV6-1,CASSDPWARDRYSNQPQHF,TGTGCCAGCAGTGACCCCTGGGCCCGGGACAGGTATAGCAATCAGCCCCAGCATTTT
-,TRBD1,TRBJ1-1,TRBV5-1,CASSSWDRGNTEAFF,TGCGCCAGCAGCAGCTGGGACAGGGGGAACACTGAAGCTTTCTTT
-,-,TRBJ1-1,TRBV6-5,CASSYGSNTEAFF,TGTGCCAGCAGTTACGGCAGTAACACTGAAGCTTTCTTT
-,-,TRBJ2-7,TRBV25-1,CASTIEQYF,TGTGCCAGCACCATCGAGCAGTACTTC
-,-,TRBJ1-1,TRBV7-9,CASSRTGLTEAFF,TGTGCCAGCAGCCGAACAGGGCTCACTGAAGCTTTCTTT
-,TRBD1,TRBJ2-5,TRBV19,CASSKTTGGARETQYF,TGTGCCAGTAGTAAGACGACAGGGGGCGCGAGAGAGACCCAGTACTTC
-,-,TRBJ1-6,TRBV7-9,CASSSIVSPLHF,TGTGCCAGCAGCTCAATAGTGTCACCCCTCCACTTT
few,-,TRBJ2-3,TRBV11-3,CASSLGASQTDTQYF,TGTGCCAGCAGCTTAGGGGCCTCACAGACAGATACGCAGTATTTT
-,-,TRBJ2-3,TRBV7-8,CASTRGGDTQYF,TGTGCCAGCACTAGGGGGGGAGATACGCAGTATTTT